This T cell receptor (beta chain) is from a study of beta chain features in type 1 diabetes. This clone was detected only a few times. Germline V gives CDR1 SEHNR, CDR2 FQNEAQ (reference sequence). The CDR3 totals 11 residues. V was cut by 7 bases and J by 9 bases, with 12 bases left in between. As every portion of the isolated RNA was reverse transcribed, the sequencing read expressed TCRB transcripts. Generated by immunoSEQ multiplex PCR, the TCRdb table keeps only in-frame clones and is missing some. In the table there are 350,000 or so clones, around 20% of which are singletons. The rearrangement joins TRBV7-9 to TRBJ1-2; a possible D gene is TRBD1 (5 bases). The sequence was collected from a woman aged 18-29 years in good health. Sequenced sample: naive CD4+ T cells from blood. The CDR3 region is CASIGGASYTF. CDR3 DNA: TGTGCCAGCATCGGAGGGGCCAGCTACACCTTC. The full variable domain, its missing parts supplied by reference TRBV7-9 and TRBJ1-2, is DTGVSQNPRHKITKRGQNVTFRCDPISEHNRLYWYRQTLGQGPEFLTYFQNEAQLEKSRLLSDRFSAERPKGSFSTLEIQRTEQGDSAMYLCASIGGASYTFGSGTRLTVV.